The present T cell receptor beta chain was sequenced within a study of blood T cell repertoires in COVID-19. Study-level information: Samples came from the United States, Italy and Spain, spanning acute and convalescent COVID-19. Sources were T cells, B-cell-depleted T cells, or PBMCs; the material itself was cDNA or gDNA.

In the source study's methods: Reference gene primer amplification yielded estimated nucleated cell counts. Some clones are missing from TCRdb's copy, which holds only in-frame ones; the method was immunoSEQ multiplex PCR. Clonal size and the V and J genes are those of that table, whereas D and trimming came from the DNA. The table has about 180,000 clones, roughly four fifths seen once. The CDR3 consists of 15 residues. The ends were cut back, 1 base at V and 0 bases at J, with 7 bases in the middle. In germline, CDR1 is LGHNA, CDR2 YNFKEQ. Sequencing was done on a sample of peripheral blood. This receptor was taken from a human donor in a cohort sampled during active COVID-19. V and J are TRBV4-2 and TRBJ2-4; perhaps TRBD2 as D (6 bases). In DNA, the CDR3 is TGTGCCAGCAGCCAAGGGGACTCAGCCAAAAACATTCAGTACTTC. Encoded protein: CASSQGDSAKNIQYF.